These 20 T cell receptor beta chains share one sample of origin, sequenced in a study of OX40 agonist ivuxolimab in advanced cancers. Preparation of the library involved the immunoSEQ multiplex PCR assay. Drawn from immuneACCESS, this table holds only the in-frame rearrangements with V and J called that TCRdb kept. Clones are partly lost; checked studies trace under half to an unresolved V gene and leave the rest unexplained. The sample has 55,000 to 75,000 clones on record, around 85% of them singletons. Of the sample, roughly 4% falls within the top ten clones. Specimen: CD4+ or CD8+ T cells sorted from blood, collected in a trial of the OX40 agonist ivuxolimab. The receptor source for this set is an adult with an advanced solid tumor such as melanoma, head and neck, liver or kidney cancer.

This chain joins TRBV28 and TRBJ2-7, with 8 positions matching TRBD1. Germline CDR1 and CDR2: MDHEN and SYDVKM. The J segment lost 7 bases and the V segment lost 5 bases, leaving 10 bases of the junction unmatched. The length of the CDR3 is 14 residues. The CDR3 coding sequence is TGTGCCAGCAGTACCAGACAGGGGATACTTGAGCAGTACTTC. This sequence encodes CASSTRQGILEQYF.

The V gene is TRBV9, the J gene TRBJ2-7; 12 nucleotides match TRBD1. The CDR3 sequence is 15 residues long. CDR1 and CDR2 (germline): SGDLS, YYNGEE. The V and J ends lost 0 bases and 2 bases, in that order; junction bases with no gene match: 0. CDR3 sequence reads: CASSVGDRGPYEQYF. The CDR3 nucleotides are TGTGCCAGCAGCGTAGGGGACAGGGGGCCCTACGAGCAGTACTTC.

The CDR3 sequence: CASSDIRTNQPQHF. The CDR3 DNA sequence: TGTGCCAGCAGTGATATCAGGACCAATCAGCCCCAGCATTTT. J is TRBJ1-5 and V is TRBV2; D is undetermined. Trimming took 3 bases from V and 3 from J, leaving 9 bases between them. This CDR3 is 14 amino acids long. CDR1 is SNHLY and CDR2 is FYNNEI in the germline V gene.

The chain links TRBV28 to TRBJ2-3; D call uncertain. The V end was cut by 6 bases, the J end by 3 bases, with 16 bases between. This CDR3 is built from 15 residues. Germline V gives CDR1 MDHEN, CDR2 SYDVKM. The CDR3 region is CASRTGSLQTDTQYF. The CDR3 bases are TGTGCCAGCAGGACCGGATCGCTACAGACAGATACGCAGTATTTT.

J is TRBJ1-4 and V is TRBV11-2, with 10 bases aligning to TRBD1. Unmatched junction bases numbered 5, after V lost 5 bases and J lost 5 bases. The germline V gene has CDR1 SGHAT and CDR2 FQNNGV. The CDR3 spans 15 residues. This CDR3 is CASSPRTGGNEKLFF. The CDR3 nucleotides are TGTGCCAGCAGCCCCCGGACAGGGGGAAATGAAAAACTGTTTTTT.

This chain connects TRBV6-4 to TRBJ1-1; 7 bases agree with TRBD1. J gave up 2 bases and V 5 bases, and 5 bases lay outside the gene matches. The CDR3 totals 14 residues. CDR1 and CDR2 from the germline V gene are MRHNA and SNTAGT. CDR3 sequence (DNA): TGTGCCAGCAGTTCTCAGGGGGGCAACACTGAAGCTTTCTTT. Translation: CASSSQGGNTEAFF.

The rearrangement joins TRBV30 to TRBJ1-5; TRBD1 is a possible D gene (6 bases). This CDR3 contains 13 residues. The V gene's germline CDR1 is GTSNPN and CDR2 SVGIG (reference sequence). V was shortened by 2 bases and J by 3 bases, with 8 bases between the two germline ends. The CDR3 reads CAWSRDTNQPQHF. The CDR3 DNA follows: TGTGCCTGGAGTCGGGACACCAATCAGCCCCAGCATTTT. The full variable domain, its missing parts supplied by reference TRBV30 and TRBJ1-5, is SQTIHQWPATLVQPVGSPLSLECTVEGTSNPNLYWYRQAAGRGLQLLFYSVGIGQISSEVPQNLSASRPQDRQFILSSKKLLLSDSGFYLCAWSRDTNQPQHFGDGTRLSIL.

This chain joins TRBV6-1 and TRBJ1-4; possibly TRBD1 for D (5 bases). The CDR3 sequence is 14 residues long. The V and J ends lost 7 bases and 7 bases respectively, with 16 bases between them. Germline V gene data show CDR1 as MNHNS and CDR2 as SASEGT. For the CDR3, the DNA is TGTGCCAGCACTAGAAAAGGGGTTGGTGAAAAACTGTTTTTT. It encodes CASTRKGVGEKLFF.

This rearrangement joins TRBV11-2 to TRBJ2-7; D is unclear. This CDR3 has 13 residues. V gave up 5 bases and J gave up 5 bases, with 13 bases separating them. Germline V CDR1 and CDR2: SGHAT, FQNNGV. The CDR3 region is CASSVYWGNEQYF. As DNA, the CDR3 is TGTGCCAGCAGCGTGTACTGGGGTAACGAGCAGTACTTC.

The rearrangement links TRBV7-6 to TRBJ2-1, with 10 bases lining up with TRBD2. With V trimmed by 5 bases and J by 5 bases, 6 bases remained unmatched. CDR1 and CDR2 (germline): SGHVS, FNYEAQ. This CDR3 is built from 15 residues. The CDR3 nucleotides are TGTGCCAGCAGCCAGAGCGGGAGGGTTCACAATGAGCAGTTCTTC. Its protein is CASSQSGRVHNEQFF.

This chain uses TRBV19 with TRBJ2-5; no definite D call. Germline V gives CDR1 LNHDA, CDR2 SQIVND (reference sequence). The CDR3 length is 16 residues. The ends were cut back, 0 bases at V and 5 bases at J, with 16 bases in the middle. CDR3 bases: TGTGCCAGTAGTATAGATCCTATTGGACCCTTTGAGACCCAGTACTTC. Residues: CASSIDPIGPFETQYF.

This rearrangement joins TRBV2 to TRBJ2-6; D is unresolved. Germline CDR1 reads SNHLY; CDR2 reads FYNNEI. V was pared by 2 bases and J by 7 bases, with 6 bases between. The CDR3 runs to 13 residues. Written as DNA, the CDR3 is TGTGCCAGCAGTGAACTGGTCGCCAACGTCCTGACTTTC. It is translated as CASSELVANVLTF.

The chain couples TRBV6-5 to TRBJ2-2; possibly TRBD2 for D (6 bases). The V end was cut by 4 bases, the J end by 0 bases, with 9 bases between. The CDR3 is made up of 15 amino acids. The germline V gene encodes CDR1 MNHEY and CDR2 SVGAGI. The CDR3 sequence is CASSSGGSNTGELFF. CDR3 sequence (DNA): TGTGCCAGCAGTTCCGGAGGGTCGAACACCGGGGAGCTGTTTTTT.

This sequence joins TRBV4-3 and TRBJ1-2; D is ambiguous. The ends were cut back, 5 bases at V and 3 bases at J, with 10 bases in the middle. CDR1 is LGHNA, CDR2 YSLEER, per germline. This CDR3 region has 13 residues. The CDR3 is CASSYGRDYGYTF. CDR3 nucleotide sequence: TGCGCCAGCAGCTACGGACGGGACTATGGCTACACCTTC.

The J gene is TRBJ1-3, the V gene TRBV28, with D possibly being TRBD1 (5 bases). The germline V and J ends were trimmed by 6 bases and 14 bases, with 20 bases remaining between them. The CDR3 runs 13 residues. Germline loops: CDR1 MDHEN, CDR2 SYDVKM. The CDR3 loop reads CASSITEGSGLYF. For the CDR3, the DNA is TGTGCCAGCAGCATAACTGAGGGGTCTGGGTTATATTTT.

This clone was observed a few times. The chain combines TRBV18 with TRBJ2-1; 14 bases line up with TRBD2. V was pared by 5 bases and J by 5 bases, with 2 bases of the junction left unmatched. Germline assignment: CDR1 KGHSH and CDR2 LQKENI. The CDR3 has 15 residues. CDR3 region: CASSRLAGGDNEQFF. The CDR3 region has the DNA TGTGCCAGCTCAAGACTAGCGGGAGGGGACAATGAGCAGTTCTTC.

J is TRBJ2-1 and V is TRBV6-5, with TRBD1 matching over 9 bases. V shed 6 bases, J shed 5 bases, and the junction held 5 bases outside the gene matches. Per germline, CDR1 MNHEY and CDR2 SVGAGI. This CDR3 has 14 residues. CDR3 in amino acids: CASREWDRDNEQFF. The CDR3 bases are TGTGCCAGCAGGGAGTGGGACAGGGACAATGAGCAGTTCTTC.

The chain links TRBV27 to TRBJ1-1, with TRBD1 identical over 9 bases. This CDR3 has 16 amino acids. Losses at the gene ends were 6 bases for V and 1 base for J; bases not matched to a gene: 9. CDR1 MNHEY and CDR2 SMNVEV come from the germline V gene (reference sequence). CDR3 coding DNA: TGTGCCAGCAGGCCAGACAGGGGGAGTAGGAACACTGAAGCTTTCTTT. This gives the protein CASRPDRGSRNTEAFF.

The chain carries TRBV19 and TRBJ1-5; TRBD1 is a possible D gene (6 bases). CDR1 is LNHDA, CDR2 SQIVND, per germline (reference sequence). The CDR3 totals 16 residues. Trimming left V 8 bases short and J 4 bases short, with 21 bases between. For the CDR3, the DNA is TGTGCCAGTCAGCCCCCCCGCAGGGGTTTTAATCAGCCCCAGCATTTT. Its translation is CASQPPRRGFNQPQHF.

This chain uses TRBV4-1 with TRBJ2-5, with 10 bases matching TRBD1. The CDR3 runs 16 residues. Germline trimming cut 4 bases from V and 5 bases from J; bases unmatched to any gene: 10. Germline assignment: CDR1 MGHRA and CDR2 YSYEKL. The CDR3 loop reads CASSPSDRGLSETQYF. Written as DNA, the CDR3 is TGCGCCAGCAGCCCTTCAGACAGGGGGCTATCGGAGACCCAGTACTTC.